This entry lists 31 T cell receptor beta chains sequenced from one sample in a study of cytomegalovirus exposure and HLA in healthy donors. Libraries were prepared by immunoSEQ multiplex PCR; TCRdb keeps only in-frame clonotypes and omits some of them. The sample yields some 45,000 clones, more than 85% seen once. What was sequenced was PBMCs. The receptors shown here come from a man between 18 and 35 years old in good health and CMV-seronegative.

The rearrangement joins TRBV5-1 to TRBJ2-5; the match to TRBD1 covers 7 bases. Germline V CDR1 and CDR2: SGHRS, YFSETQ. The V segment lost 4 bases and the J segment 3 bases; nucleotides outside the gene matches: 3. The CDR3 runs 13 residues. The CDR3 sequence is CASSRDREETQYF. CDR3 sequence (DNA): TGCGCCAGCAGCCGGGACAGAGAAGAGACCCAGTACTTC. Filled out from reference TRBV5-1 and TRBJ2-5, the complete variable domain reads KAGVTQTPRYLIKTRGQQVTLSCSPISGHRSVSWYQQTPGQGLQFLFEYFSETQRNKGNFPGRFSGRQFSNSRSEMNVSTLELGDSALYLCASSRDREETQYFGPGTRLLVL.

The gene calls are TRBV4-3 and TRBJ2-5; weak D call: TRBD1 (5 bases). CDR1 and CDR2 from the germline V gene are LGHNA and YSLEER. The CDR3 is 14 residues long. V was trimmed by 1 base and J by 5 bases, leaving 11 bases between them. The CDR3, as DNA: TGCGCCAGCAGCCAAGGGGTCAGGGTGGAGACCCAGTACTTC. It encodes CASSQGVRVETQYF.

The sample holds one count of this clone. The rearrangement uses TRBV4-1 and TRBJ1-5; possibly TRBD1 for D (5 bases). From germline, CDR1 is MGHRA and CDR2 YSYEKL. This CDR3 has 14 residues. Trimming removed 0 bases at V and 6 bases at J, with 9 bases between. Here the CDR3 reads CASSQDPGSQPQHF. In DNA form, the CDR3 reads TGCGCCAGCAGCCAAGATCCAGGGTCTCAGCCCCAGCATTTT.

This CDR3 reads CASRPPGTGGNTIYF. Here the CDR3 DNA reads TGTGCCAGCAGACCCCCCGGGACAGGTGGAAACACCATATATTTT. V and J are TRBV6-5 and TRBJ1-3, with TRBD1 identical over 8 bases. This CDR3 is 15 amino acids long. The germline gives CDR1 MNHEY, CDR2 SVGAGI. V lost 6 bases, J lost 3 bases, and 7 bases stayed unmatched.

The V call is TRBV6-1, the J call TRBJ1-3, with D possibly matching TRBD1 (5 bases). V lost 4 bases, J lost 1 base, and 14 bases lay in between. Germline CDR1 reads MNHNS; CDR2 reads SASEGT. There are 16 residues in the CDR3. The CDR3 DNA reads as TGTGCCAGCAGTGTCCCGGGGGGGGTGTCTGGAAACACCATATATTTT. Protein sequence: CASSVPGGVSGNTIYF.

The chain has TRBV11-2 and TRBJ2-5; TRBD1 aligns across 7 bases. Per the germline V gene, CDR1 is SGHAT and CDR2 is FQNNGV. CDR3 size: 15 residues. The trim removed 3 bases at V and 3 bases at J, leaving 7 bases unmatched. The CDR3 nucleotides are TGTGCCAGCAGCTTTTCGACAGGGTCGGAAGAGACCCAGTACTTC. It is translated as CASSFSTGSEETQYF.

This chain connects TRBV19 to TRBJ1-1, with TRBD1 matching 7 bases. This CDR3 spans 14 amino acids. With 7 bases clipped from V and 5 bases from J, the junction kept 10 bases outside the gene matches. Germline values: CDR1 LNHDA, CDR2 SQIVND (reference sequence). CDR3: CASKTPDRPTEAFF. In DNA, the CDR3 is TGTGCCAGTAAAACACCGGACAGGCCGACTGAAGCTTTCTTT.

V and J are TRBV5-1 and TRBJ1-4; D remains ambiguous. V lost 4 bases to trimming and J lost 0 bases, with 13 bases between them. CDR1 is SGHRS, CDR2 YFSETQ, per germline. The CDR3 is made up of 16 amino acids. In DNA, the CDR3 is TGCGCCAGCAGCGGAGGCACAATTGCAACTAATGAAAAACTGTTTTTT. Residues: CASSGGTIATNEKLFF. The variable domain in full, with the rest retrieved from reference TRBV5-1 and TRBJ1-4, is KAGVTQTPRYLIKTRGQQVTLSCSPISGHRSVSWYQQTPGQGLQFLFEYFSETQRNKGNFPGRFSGRQFSNSRSEMNVSTLELGDSALYLCASSGGTIATNEKLFFGSGTQLSVL.

The V gene is TRBV4-2, the J gene TRBJ2-7, with 9 bases lining up with TRBD2. J gave up 3 bases and V 3 bases, and 6 bases lay outside the gene matches. The CDR3 totals 15 residues. Per germline, CDR1 LGHNA and CDR2 YNFKEQ. As DNA, the CDR3 is TGTGCCAGCAGCCAGGAACGACTAGCGGTCTACGAGCAGTACTTC. This sequence encodes CASSQERLAVYEQYF.

This clone is a singleton in its sample. This rearrangement joins TRBV6-6 to TRBJ2-2; a weak D match, TRBD1 (6 bases). Germline CDR1 reads MNHNY; CDR2 reads SVGAGI (reference sequence). The V end lost 6 bases, the J end lost 8 bases, and 10 bases lay between the germline ends. The CDR3 length is 12 residues. CDR3 region: CASSRDRGELFF. CDR3 DNA: TGTGCCAGCAGCCGCGACAGGGGGGAGCTGTTTTTT.

V usage is TRBV5-1 and J usage is TRBJ2-7; D remains unclear. The germline V gene encodes CDR1 SGHRS and CDR2 YFSETQ. This CDR3 spans 14 amino acids. V was clipped by 0 bases and J by 5 bases, with 12 bases between them. CDR3: CASSLVGFPDEQYF. In DNA, the CDR3 is TGCGCCAGCAGCTTGGTGGGCTTCCCGGACGAGCAGTACTTC.

The V and J genes are TRBV7-2 and TRBJ2-1, with 11 bases that match TRBD2. CDR1 is SGHTA and CDR2 is FQGNSA in the germline V gene. V lost 1 base and J lost 5; bases outside the gene matches: 7. The CDR3 has 17 amino acids. This chain's CDR3 is CASSLDWTSGLNNEQFF. The CDR3 nucleotides are TGTGCCAGCAGCTTAGACTGGACTAGCGGGCTGAACAATGAGCAGTTCTTC.

The V and J genes are TRBV19 and TRBJ1-5; 10 positions agree with TRBD1. The germline V gene encodes CDR1 LNHDA and CDR2 SQIVND (reference sequence). The CDR3 is made up of 16 amino acids. The V and J ends lost 7 bases and 3 bases, in that order; junction bases with no gene match: 9. CDR3: CASMQKGQGNNQPQHF. The CDR3 bases are TGTGCCAGTATGCAGAAGGGACAGGGGAACAATCAGCCCCAGCATTTT.

This chain uses TRBV19 with TRBJ1-2; D is unclear. CDR3 length: 16 amino acids. The V gene lost 7 bases and the J gene lost 8 bases, with 26 bases spanning the gap. The germline gives CDR1 LNHDA, CDR2 SQIVND (reference sequence). The CDR3 sequence is CASTVGGSFVFDGYTF. CDR3 in DNA: TGTGCCAGTACGGTCGGCGGTTCATTTGTATTCGACGGCTACACCTTC.

The rearrangement links TRBV12-5 to TRBJ2-7; D is possibly TRBD1 (6 bases). The V gene's germline CDR1 is LGHNT and CDR2 FRNRAP. V shed 6 bases and J shed 5 bases, with 17 bases lying between them. The CDR3 covers 14 residues. This CDR3 is CASGGTPRSDEQYF. In nucleotides, the CDR3 is TGTGCTAGTGGAGGGACACCGCGTTCCGACGAGCAGTACTTC.

The chain has TRBV7-9 and TRBJ2-1; D is uncertain. The CDR3 extends over 14 amino acids. The germline CDR1 and CDR2 sequences are SEHNR and FQNEAQ (reference sequence). V was pared by 5 bases and J by 1 base, with 9 bases between. As DNA, the CDR3 is TGTGCCAGCAGCAATCTAATGTCCTACAATGAGCAGTTCTTC. This encodes CASSNLMSYNEQFF. The variable domain in full, with the rest retrieved from reference TRBV7-9 and TRBJ2-1, is DTGVSQNPRHKITKRGQNVTFRCDPISEHNRLYWYRQTLGQGPEFLTYFQNEAQLEKSRLLSDRFSAERPKGSFSTLEIQRTEQGDSAMYLCASSNLMSYNEQFFGPGTRLTVL.

The chain couples TRBV7-6 to TRBJ2-2; no reliable D call. V was cut by 1 base and J by 6 bases, with 6 bases left in between. CDR3 length equals 13 residues. CDR1 and CDR2 from the germline V gene are SGHVS and FNYEAQ. CDR3: CASSLEAAGELFF. The CDR3 nucleotides are TGTGCCAGCAGCTTAGAGGCGGCCGGGGAGCTGTTTTTT. The whole variable domain, remainder taken from reference TRBV7-6 and TRBJ2-2, is GAGVSQSPRYKVTKRGQDVALRCDPISGHVSLYWYRQALGQGPEFLTYFNYEAQQDKSGLPNDRFSAERPEGSISTLTIQRTEQRDSAMYRCASSLEAAGELFFGEGSRLTVL.

In this sample, this clone turned up a few times. The CDR3 here is CASSHARGVSKANVLTF. Here the CDR3 DNA reads TGTGCCAGCAGCCACGCCCGGGGGGTGTCAAAGGCCAACGTCCTGACTTTC. V usage is TRBV4-2 and J usage is TRBJ2-6, with 7 bases that match TRBD2. CDR3 length equals 17 residues. Germline trimming cut 3 bases from V and 6 bases from J; bases unmatched to any gene: 11. The germline gives CDR1 LGHNA, CDR2 YNFKEQ.

J is TRBJ2-1 and V is TRBV9, with 7 positions matching TRBD2. Germline CDR1 reads SGDLS; CDR2 reads YYNGEE. This CDR3 spans 17 amino acids. V trimming: 3 bases; J trimming: 0 bases; junction bases outside the gene matches: 9. CDR3 nucleotides: TGTGCCAGCAGCGGCGGGAGTGGATGGAGCTCCTACAATGAGCAGTTCTTC. Translating gives CASSGGSGWSSYNEQFF.

The chain links TRBV6-6 to TRBJ1-1, with a possible D match to TRBD1 (6 bases). V shed 6 bases and J shed 0 bases, with 14 bases lying between them. The germline V gene encodes CDR1 MNHNY and CDR2 SVGAGI (reference sequence). The CDR3 spans 15 residues. The CDR3 bases are TGTGCCAGCAGCCCTCGGACAGCGATGAACACTGAAGCTTTCTTT. Protein sequence: CASSPRTAMNTEAFF.

This rearrangement joins TRBV11-2 to TRBJ2-1; 16 positions match TRBD2. The CDR3 has 15 amino acids. V shed 4 bases, J shed 9 bases, and the junction held 3 bases outside the gene matches. Germline CDR1 reads SGHAT; CDR2 reads FQNNGV. The CDR3 DNA reads TGTGCCAGCAGCTCGGGACTAGCGGGGGGGCGTGAGCAGTTCTTC. It codes for CASSSGLAGGREQFF.

The rearrangement links TRBV4-3 to TRBJ1-1; a weak D match, TRBD1 (5 bases). The CDR3 is made up of 16 amino acids. Germline V gene sequence: CDR1 LGHNA, CDR2 YSLEER. Trimming removed 0 bases at V and 8 bases at J, with 19 bases between. For the CDR3, the DNA is TGCGCCAGCAGCCAAGATTGGGCCCAGGGAGGCGGAGAAGCTTTCTTT. Translating it yields CASSQDWAQGGGEAFF.

The DNA for the CDR3 is TGTGCCAGCAGTTCCGCGGGGTACGAGCAGTACTTC. It is translated as CASSSAGYEQYF. V gene TRBV25-1 combines with J gene TRBJ2-7; a weak D match, TRBD2 (6 bases). CDR1 and CDR2 (germline): MGHDK, SYGVNS. The CDR3 has 12 amino acids. The V end was cut by 5 bases, the J end by 4 bases, with 9 bases between.

J is TRBJ1-4 and V is TRBV5-6; D might be TRBD1 (5 bases). The germline V and J ends were trimmed by 5 bases and 8 bases, with 16 bases remaining between them. Germline CDR1 reads SGHDT; CDR2 reads YYEEEE. This CDR3 has 14 residues. The CDR3: CASSLAGTREKLFF. The DNA for the CDR3 is TGTGCCAGCAGTCTGGCGGGGACGCGAGAAAAACTGTTTTTT. Full variable domain (remainder filled in from reference TRBV5-6 and TRBJ1-4): DAGVTQSPTHLIKTRGQQVTLRCSPKSGHDTVSWYQQALGQGPQFIFQYYEEEERQRGNFPDRFSGHQFPNYSSELNVNALLLGDSALYLCASSLAGTREKLFFGSGTQLSVL.

The chain couples TRBV9 to TRBJ2-7; tentative D call: TRBD1 (8 bases). Trimming shortened V by 4 bases and J by 2 bases, and 16 bases separated the two germline ends. The CDR3 is 15 amino acids. CDR1 and CDR2 from the germline V gene are SGDLS and YYNGEE. CDR3 nucleotide sequence: TGTGCCAGCAGCTCAGCGGGACAGGAGACCTACGAGCAGTACTTC. Protein sequence: CASSSAGQETYEQYF.

The chain employs TRBV19 and TRBJ2-7; D might be TRBD2 (5 bases). Germline V gene sequence: CDR1 LNHDA, CDR2 SQIVND (reference sequence). The CDR3 loop spans 17 amino acids. Between the trimmed V and J ends, which lost 3 bases and 0 bases, there was a span of 18 bases. This CDR3 reads CASSMRVLARSSYEQYF. The CDR3 DNA follows: TGTGCCAGTAGTATGCGGGTGTTAGCCCGAAGCTCCTACGAGCAGTACTTC.

This chain links TRBV5-4 with TRBJ2-1; the D gene is possibly TRBD2 (5 bases). The CDR3 runs 15 residues. Trimming left V 2 bases short and J 9 bases short, with 18 bases between. Looked up from germline, CDR1 is SGHNT and CDR2 is YYREEE (reference sequence). CDR3 sequence: CASSFGGEGSREQFF. The DNA for the CDR3 is TGTGCCAGCAGCTTCGGTGGCGAGGGTTCGCGTGAGCAGTTCTTC.

The chain carries TRBV19 and TRBJ2-6, with D possibly TRBD1 on 6 matching bases. Germline lookup yields CDR1 LNHDA and CDR2 SQIVND (reference sequence). Trimming pared 7 bases from V and 0 bases from J, leaving 13 bases between. The CDR3 is 16 amino acids. CDR3: CASTNPGDSGANVLTF. For the CDR3, the DNA is TGTGCCAGTACGAATCCAGGGGACTCTGGGGCCAACGTCCTGACTTTC.

V is TRBV10-3 and J is TRBJ1-4, with 9 positions matching TRBD1. J gave up 8 bases and V 6 bases, and 7 bases lay outside the gene matches. The CDR3 runs 14 residues. Per germline, CDR1 ENHRY and CDR2 SYGVKD. The CDR3 DNA reads TGTGCCATCAGAGCGACAGGGGGACGGGAAAAACTGTTTTTT. The encoded protein is CAIRATGGREKLFF.

This chain joins TRBV28 and TRBJ1-5; 10 nucleotides line up with TRBD1. The J segment lost 1 base and the V segment lost 7 bases, leaving 7 bases of the junction unmatched. This CDR3 comprises 16 residues. Germline V gives CDR1 MDHEN, CDR2 SYDVKM. The CDR3, as DNA: TGTGCCAGCAACAGACAGGGGGCGGGGAGCAATCAGCCCCAGCATTTT. As protein: CASNRQGAGSNQPQHF.

V is TRBV13 and J is TRBJ2-1; tentatively, D is TRBD1 (6 bases). V lost 5 bases and J lost 5, with 7 bases in between. Per the germline V gene, CDR1 is PRHDT and CDR2 is FYEKMQ (reference sequence). This CDR3 comprises 12 residues. The CDR3 loop reads CASSRDNNEQFF. CDR3 DNA sequence: TGTGCCAGCAGCCGGGACAACAATGAGCAGTTCTTC.